The present TCR beta chain was sequenced within a study of technical replicates of blood from a handful of donors. Assay used: immunoSEQ multiplex PCR; TCRdb lists only in-frame clones, some missing. Of 75,000 to 95,000 clones listed, approximately 90% are singletons. This CDR3 has 16 residues. J was trimmed by 4 bases and V by 2 bases; bases with no gene match: 5. Per germline, CDR1 MNHEY and CDR2 SVGAGI. Sequenced material: T cells isolated from PBMCs. This chain uses TRBV6-5 with TRBJ2-3; the match to TRBD2 covers 11 bases. This TCR was recovered from a human donor in good health. DNA for the CDR3: TGTGCCAGCAGTTACACGACTAGCGGGAAGGCAGATACGCAGTATTTT. It codes for CASSYTTSGKADTQYF.